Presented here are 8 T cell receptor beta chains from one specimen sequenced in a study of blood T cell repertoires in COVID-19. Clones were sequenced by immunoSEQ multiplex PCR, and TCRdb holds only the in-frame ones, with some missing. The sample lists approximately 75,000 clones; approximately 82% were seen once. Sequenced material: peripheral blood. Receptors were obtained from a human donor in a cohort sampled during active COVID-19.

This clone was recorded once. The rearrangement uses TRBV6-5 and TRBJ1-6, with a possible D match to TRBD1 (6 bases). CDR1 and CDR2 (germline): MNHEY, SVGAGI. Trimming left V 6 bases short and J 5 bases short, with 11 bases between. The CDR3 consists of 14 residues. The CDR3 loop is CASRDSADNSPLHF. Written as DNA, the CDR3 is TGTGCCAGCAGGGACAGTGCCGATAATTCACCCCTCCACTTT.

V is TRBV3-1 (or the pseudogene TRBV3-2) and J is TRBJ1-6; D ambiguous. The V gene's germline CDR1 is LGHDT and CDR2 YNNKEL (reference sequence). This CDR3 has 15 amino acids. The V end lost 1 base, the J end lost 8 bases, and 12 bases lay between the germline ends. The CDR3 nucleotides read TGTGCCAGCAGCCAAGGGAGGAATGGAGATTCACCCCTCCACTTT. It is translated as CASSQGRNGDSPLHF.

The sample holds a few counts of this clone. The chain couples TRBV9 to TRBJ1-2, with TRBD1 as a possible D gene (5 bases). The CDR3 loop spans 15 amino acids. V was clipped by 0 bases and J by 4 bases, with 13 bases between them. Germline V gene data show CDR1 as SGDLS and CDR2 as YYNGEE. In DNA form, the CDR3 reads TGTGCCAGCAGCGTAGACGGCAGGGCTGGCTATGGCTACACCTTC. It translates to CASSVDGRAGYGYTF.

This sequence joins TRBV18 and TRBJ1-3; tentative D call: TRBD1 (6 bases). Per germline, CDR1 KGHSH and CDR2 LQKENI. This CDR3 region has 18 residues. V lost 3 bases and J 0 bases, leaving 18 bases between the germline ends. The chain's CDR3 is CASSPGQSVVISGNTIYF. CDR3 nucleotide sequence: TGTGCCAGCTCACCTGGACAGAGTGTTGTGATCTCTGGAAACACCATATATTTT.

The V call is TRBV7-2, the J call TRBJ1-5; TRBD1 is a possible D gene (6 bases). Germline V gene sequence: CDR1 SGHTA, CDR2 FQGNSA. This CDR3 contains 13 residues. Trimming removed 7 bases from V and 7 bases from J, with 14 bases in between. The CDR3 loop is CASNIQGGQPQHF. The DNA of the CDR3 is TGTGCCAGCAATATACAGGGCGGCCAGCCCCAGCATTTT.

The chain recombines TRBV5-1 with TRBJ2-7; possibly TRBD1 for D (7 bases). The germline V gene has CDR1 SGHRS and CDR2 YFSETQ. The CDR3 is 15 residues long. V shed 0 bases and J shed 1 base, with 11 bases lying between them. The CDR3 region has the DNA TGCGCCAGCAGCTTGGCCAGGGGGGCGTCCTACGAGCAGTACTTC. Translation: CASSLARGASYEQYF.

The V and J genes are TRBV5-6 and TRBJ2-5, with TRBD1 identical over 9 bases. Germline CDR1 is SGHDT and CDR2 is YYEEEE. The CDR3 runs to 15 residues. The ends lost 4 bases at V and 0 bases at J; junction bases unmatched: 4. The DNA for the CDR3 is TGTGCCAGCAGCCGCCGGGACAGGGACCAAGAGACCCAGTACTTC. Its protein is CASSRRDRDQETQYF.

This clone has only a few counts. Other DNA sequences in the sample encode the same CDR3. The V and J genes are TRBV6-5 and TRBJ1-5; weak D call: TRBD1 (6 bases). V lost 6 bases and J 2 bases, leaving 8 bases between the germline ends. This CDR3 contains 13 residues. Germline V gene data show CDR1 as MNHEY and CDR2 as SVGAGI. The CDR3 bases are TGTGCCAGCAGGACAGGTCGCAATCAGCCCCAGCATTTT. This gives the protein CASRTGRNQPQHF.